This passage covers 8 T cell receptor beta chains from one sample sequenced in a study of identical twins. From the 5' RACE reads, TCRdb called clonotypes with MiXCR, one entry per CDR3 protein. The table has 500,000 to 650,000 distinct CDR3 sequences, around 22% seen once. Another study also made use of these data, one on yellow fever vaccine responses in identical twins.

Sequences were obtained from CD4+ T cells sorted from blood. Receptors originate from a woman aged 18-29 years in good health.

Notes on this clonotype: Possible read error: a much larger clone is one base away. The chain recombines TRBV5-5 with TRBJ1-1; no definite D call. This CDR3 contains 14 residues. Germline CDR1 is SGHKS and CDR2 is YYEKEE (reference sequence). The CDR3 spells CASGLWRMNTEAFF. CDR3 sequence (DNA): TGTGCCAGCGGCTTGTGGCGAATGAACACTGAAGCTTTCTTT.

The chain employs TRBV7-6 and TRBJ2-5, with a weak D call TRBD2 (6 bases). In germline, CDR1 is SGHVS, CDR2 FNYEAQ. Trimming removed 1 base at V and 5 bases at J, with 17 bases between. CDR3 length: 16 amino acids. This CDR3 is CASSLEPTGVPETQYF. CDR3 bases: TGTGCCAGCAGCTTAGAACCGACGGGGGTTCCTGAGACCCAGTACTTC.

This chain uses TRBV5-1 with TRBJ2-2; tentative D call: TRBD1 (6 bases). The V gene's germline CDR1 is SGHRS and CDR2 YFSETQ. The CDR3 is 15 amino acids. V dropped 4 bases and J dropped 4 bases, with 14 bases sitting between them. CDR3 nucleotides: TGCGCCAGCAGCCCGCAAGAAGGGGGCACCGGGGAGCTGTTTTTT. This sequence encodes CASSPQEGGTGELFF.

The J gene is TRBJ1-6, the V gene TRBV7-9, with 7 bases identical to TRBD1. With V trimmed by 5 bases and J by 7 bases, 8 bases remained unmatched. This CDR3 region has 15 residues. The germline CDR1 and CDR2 sequences are SEHNR and FQNEAQ (reference sequence). CDR3 residues: CASSQDRVKNSPLHF. The CDR3 DNA reads as TGTGCCAGCAGCCAAGACAGGGTGAAGAATTCACCCCTCCACTTT.

Concerning this clonotype: Germline is not matched at one junction end, which may reflect a read error. The chain is built from TRBV12-3 or TRBV12-4 and TRBJ2-2; TRBD2 agrees at 7 bases. CDR3 size: 14 residues. The CDR3 protein is CVSSWRGSAGELFF. CDR3 nucleotide sequence: TGTGTCAGCAGTTGGCGGGGGAGTGCGGGGGAGCTGTTTTTT.

This clonotype came up many times. The chain carries TRBV7-8 and TRBJ2-1, with 10 bases fitting TRBD1. Germline CDR1 and CDR2: SGHVS and FQNEAQ. V lost 6 bases, J lost 0 bases, and 5 bases stayed unmatched. This CDR3 is built from 16 residues. CDR3 DNA: TGTGCCAGCAGTCGGGACAGGGGTAGCTCCTACAATGAGCAGTTCTTC. This translates into CASSRDRGSSYNEQFF.

This clonotype turned up a few times. The chain carries TRBV14 and TRBJ1-1; no definite D call. The CDR3 covers 12 residues. The V gene lost 1 base and the J gene lost 5 bases, with 5 bases spanning the gap. Germline V CDR1 and CDR2: SGHDN, FVKESK. For the CDR3, the DNA is TGTGCCAGCAGCCAAGGACATACTGAAGCTTTCTTT. Protein sequence: CASSQGHTEAFF.

In DNA, the CDR3 is TGCGCCAGCAAAGGGGATTTGCTCTACGAGCAGTACTTC. The encoded protein is CASKGDLLYEQYF. The chain couples TRBV5-1 to TRBJ2-7; the D gene is possibly TRBD1 (5 bases). Trimming shortened V by 6 bases and J by 3 bases, and 13 bases separated the two germline ends. This CDR3 contains 13 residues. Per the germline V gene, CDR1 is SGHRS and CDR2 is YFSETQ.